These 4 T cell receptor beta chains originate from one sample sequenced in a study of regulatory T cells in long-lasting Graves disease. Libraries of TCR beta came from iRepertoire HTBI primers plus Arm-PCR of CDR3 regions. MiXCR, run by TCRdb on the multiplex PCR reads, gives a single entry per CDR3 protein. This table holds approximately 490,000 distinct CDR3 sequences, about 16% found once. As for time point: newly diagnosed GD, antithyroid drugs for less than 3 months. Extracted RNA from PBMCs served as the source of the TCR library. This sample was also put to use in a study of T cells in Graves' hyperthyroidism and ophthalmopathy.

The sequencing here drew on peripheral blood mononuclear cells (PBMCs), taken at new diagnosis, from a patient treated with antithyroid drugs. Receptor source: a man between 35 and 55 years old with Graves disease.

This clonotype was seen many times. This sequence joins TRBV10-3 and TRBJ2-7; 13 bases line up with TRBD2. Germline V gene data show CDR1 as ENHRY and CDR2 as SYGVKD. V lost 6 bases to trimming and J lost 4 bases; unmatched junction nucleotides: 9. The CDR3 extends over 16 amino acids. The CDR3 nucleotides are TGTGCCATCAGGACCCTCGGGACTAGCGGGAAGTACGAGCAGTACTTC. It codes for CAIRTLGTSGKYEQYF.

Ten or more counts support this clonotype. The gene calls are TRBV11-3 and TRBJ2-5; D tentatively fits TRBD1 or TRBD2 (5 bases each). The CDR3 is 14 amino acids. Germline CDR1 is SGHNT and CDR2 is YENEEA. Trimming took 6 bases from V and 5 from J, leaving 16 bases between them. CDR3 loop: CASRPGTLAETQYF. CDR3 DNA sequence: TGTGCCAGCAGGCCCGGGACCTTAGCGGAGACCCAGTACTTC.

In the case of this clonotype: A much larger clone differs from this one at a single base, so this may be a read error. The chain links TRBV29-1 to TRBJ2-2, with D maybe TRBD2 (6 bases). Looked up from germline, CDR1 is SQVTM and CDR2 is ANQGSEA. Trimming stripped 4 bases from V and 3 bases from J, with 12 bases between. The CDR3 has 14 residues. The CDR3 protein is CSVGEDSDTGELFF. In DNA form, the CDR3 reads TGCAGCGTTGGGGAGGATTCGGACACCGGGGAGCTGTTTTTT.

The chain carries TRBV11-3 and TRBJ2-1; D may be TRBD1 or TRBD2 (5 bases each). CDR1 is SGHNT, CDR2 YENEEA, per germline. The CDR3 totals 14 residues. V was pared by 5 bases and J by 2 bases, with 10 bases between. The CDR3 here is CASSQWGTYNEQFF. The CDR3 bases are TGTGCCAGCAGCCAATGGGGGACCTACAATGAGCAGTTCTTC.